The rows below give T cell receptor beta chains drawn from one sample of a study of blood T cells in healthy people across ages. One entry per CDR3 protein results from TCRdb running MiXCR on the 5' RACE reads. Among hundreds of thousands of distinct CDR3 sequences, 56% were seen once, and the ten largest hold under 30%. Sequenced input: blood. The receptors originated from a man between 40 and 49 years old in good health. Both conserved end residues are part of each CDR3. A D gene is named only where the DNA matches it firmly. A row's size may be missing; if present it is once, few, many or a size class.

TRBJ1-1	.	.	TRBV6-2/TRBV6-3	CASSYRGKTEAFF	TGTGCCAGCAGTTATAGAGGGAAGACTGAAGCTTTCTTT
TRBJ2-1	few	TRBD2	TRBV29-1	CSADPGTSLLWGQFF	TGCAGCGCCGACCCCGGGACTAGCTTGTTATGGGGGCAGTTCTTC
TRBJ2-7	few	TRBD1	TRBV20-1	CSARSDRGYEQYF	TGCAGTGCTAGGTCCGACAGGGGTTACGAGCAGTACTTC
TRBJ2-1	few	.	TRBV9	CASSPQVNEQFF	TGTGCCAGCAGCCCACAGGTTAATGAGCAGTTCTTC
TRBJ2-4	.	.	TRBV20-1	CSANPPGIGINIQYF	TGCAGTGCTAACCCTCCAGGGATAGGAATAAACATTCAGTACTTC
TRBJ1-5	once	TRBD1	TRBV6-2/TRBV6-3	CASSFGQAPQPQHF	TGTGCCAGCAGTTTTGGACAGGCTCCTCAGCCCCAGCATTTT
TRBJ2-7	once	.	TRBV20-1	CSARGEVAPYEQYF	TGCAGTGCTAGAGGAGAGGTGGCTCCCTACGAGCAGTACTTC
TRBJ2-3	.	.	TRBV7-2	CASRTVTDTQYF	TGTGCCAGCCGGACAGTCACAGATACGCAGTATTTT
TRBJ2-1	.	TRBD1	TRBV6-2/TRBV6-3	CASSKPGQWDNEQFF	TGTGCCAGCAGTAAACCGGGACAGTGGGACAATGAGCAGTTCTTC
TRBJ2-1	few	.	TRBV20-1	CSARDRRGSSYNEQFF	TGCAGTGCTCGTGACCGCCGGGGGAGCTCCTACAATGAGCAGTTCTTC
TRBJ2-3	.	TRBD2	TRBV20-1	CSARDPAGGPWDTQYF	TGCAGTGCTAGAGATCCAGCGGGAGGGCCATGGGATACGCAGTATTTT
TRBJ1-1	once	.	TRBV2	CASTPEMRTEAFF	TGTGCCAGCACCCCCGAGATGCGGACTGAAGCTTTCTTT
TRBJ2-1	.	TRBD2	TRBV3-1	CASSAGVPTSGRNEQFF	TGTGCCAGCAGCGCAGGAGTCCCAACTAGCGGGAGAAATGAGCAGTTCTTC
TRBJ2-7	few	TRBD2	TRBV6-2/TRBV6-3	CASSSLAGGRYEQYF	TGTGCCAGCAGCTCACTAGCGGGGGGAAGGTACGAGCAGTACTTC
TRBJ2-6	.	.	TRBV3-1	CASSQDPLSGANVLTF	TGTGCCAGCAGCCAAGACCCCCTCTCTGGGGCCAACGTCCTGACTTTC
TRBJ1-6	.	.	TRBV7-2	CASSLNPGTTDHSPLHF	TGTGCCAGCAGCTTAAACCCGGGGACCACCGACCATTCACCCCTCCACTTT
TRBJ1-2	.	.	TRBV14	CASSQDFLVGGYTF	TGTGCCAGCAGCCAAGATTTCTTGGTAGGAGGCTACACCTTC
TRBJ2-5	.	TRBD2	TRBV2	CASNPSLAGGETQYF	TGTGCCAGCAATCCCAGCCTAGCGGGAGGAGAGACCCAGTACTTC
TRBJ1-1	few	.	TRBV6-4	CASKRTENTEAFF	TGTGCCAGCAAGAGGACGGAGAACACTGAAGCTTTCTTT
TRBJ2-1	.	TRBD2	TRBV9	CASSVGSGYKEQFF	TGTGCCAGCAGCGTAGGTAGCGGGTACAAGGAGCAGTTCTTC
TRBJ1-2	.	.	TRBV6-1	CASSNRDAGSNYGYTF	TGTGCCAGCAGTAACAGGGACGCGGGGAGTAACTATGGCTACACCTTC
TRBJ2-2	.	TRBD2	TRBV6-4	CASESSGGTGELFF	TGTGCCAGCGAATCTAGCGGGGGCACCGGGGAGCTGTTTTTT
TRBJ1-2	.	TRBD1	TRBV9	CASKPGQDPNYGYTF	TGTGCCAGCAAGCCGGGACAGGACCCAAACTATGGCTACACCTTC
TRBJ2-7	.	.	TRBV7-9	CASSLRGGTFYEQYF	TGTGCCAGCAGCTTGAGGGGGGGCACCTTCTACGAGCAGTACTTC
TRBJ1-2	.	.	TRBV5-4	CASRRNDRNYGYTF	TGTGCCAGCAGGCGAAACGACAGGAACTATGGCTACACCTTC
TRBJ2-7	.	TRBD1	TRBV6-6	CASSQTRTGGEQYF	TGTGCCAGCAGTCAAACCCGGACAGGGGGAGAGCAGTACTTC
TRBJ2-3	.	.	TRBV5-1	CASSLDSRRADTQYF	TGCGCCAGCAGCTTGGACTCCAGGCGCGCAGATACGCAGTATTTT
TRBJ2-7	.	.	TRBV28	CASRAGWGRSSYEQYF	TGTGCCAGCAGGGCCGGTTGGGGCCGATCCTCCTACGAGCAGTACTTC
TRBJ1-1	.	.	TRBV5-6	CASSFPGVLRTEAFF	TGTGCCAGCAGCTTTCCAGGGGTGTTGCGCACTGAAGCTTTCTTT
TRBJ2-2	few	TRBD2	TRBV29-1	CSVSSGSYTGELFF	TGCAGCGTGTCGAGCGGGAGCTACACCGGGGAGCTGTTTTTT
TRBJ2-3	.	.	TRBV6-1	CASSERSRDTQYF	TGTGCCAGCAGTGAACGGTCCAGAGATACGCAGTATTTT
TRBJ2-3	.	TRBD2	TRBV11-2	CASSLGPAGGPDTDTQYF	TGTGCCAGCAGCTTAGGTCCAGCGGGAGGGCCTGACACAGATACGCAGTATTTT
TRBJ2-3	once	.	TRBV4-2	CASSHPPRQPRTDTKYF	TGTGCCAGCAGCCACCCACCTCGACAGCCAAGAACAGATACGAAGTATTTT
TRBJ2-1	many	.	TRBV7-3	CASSPQASSFNEQFF	TGTGCCAGCAGCCCTCAAGCTAGCAGTTTCAATGAGCAGTTCTTC
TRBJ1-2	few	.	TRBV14	CASSPVRGASYGYTF	TGTGCCAGCAGTCCCGTGCGGGGGGCCAGCTATGGCTACACCTTC